This TCR beta chain was profiled in a study of cytomegalovirus exposure and HLA in healthy donors (dated by TCRdb to the late 2010s). Regarding the study in general: An earlier analysis of 587 of the donors reported roughly 300 Gb of sequence data and 117 million unique TCR beta sequences obtained from about 170 million T cells. About 300 gigabases of sequencing data and around 85 million unique TCR sequences made up an early release that covered around 640 HLA-typed donors. The genetic ancestry cluster associated with self-reported Caucasian donors included 81% of the approximately 410 genotyped donors. The aim of the study was to test whether cataloging public T cell receptors could identify signatures of past pathogen exposure. The study used immunosequencing to profile the T cell repertoires of around 600 subjects and linked those repertoires to cytomegalovirus serostatus. Along with the roughly 700-subject first cohort, a separate validation cohort of roughly 110 different subjects was used. The study combined high-throughput TCR immunosequencing, statistical association of individual TCRs with disease status, and machine learning to predict cytomegalovirus infection status. In a later analysis, previously published TCR beta repertoires from hundreds of donors were re-analyzed and high-resolution HLA genotyping was added so that TCR occurrence patterns could be studied. The later analysis used no new phenotypic data to find candidate immune exposures, relying instead on TCR beta sequences and their occurrence across donors. To decide whether each TCR beta V gene segment behaved as functional or pseudogenic, an earlier analysis of some 540 of the donors relied on high-throughput TCR beta sequencing. Donor age, sex, ethnicity and CMV serostatus were compiled together with the repertoire data. A later genetic analysis took genome-wide SNP genotypes for about three fifths of the roughly 670 donors and used that subset as a discovery cohort. Every repertoire in the discovery cohort had been generated on one and the same sequencing platform. Both class I and class II loci were covered by HLA typing, at four-digit resolution. Typing coverage differed by locus: A, B, C, DRB1 and DQB1 were typed in roughly 629-630 donors, DQA1 in 500 to 550, DPA1 in roughly 590, and DPB1 in about 450. Roughly five DR-DQ haplotypes were handled as single units for association and clustering, since linkage in the cohort was strong. On average, about 240,000 unique TCR beta nucleotide sequences were sequenced per donor among about 400 genotyped donors of the cohort, with about 17% of those sequences being non-productive. Points the paper makes about the study in general: Because counts were too low, about 15 rarely observed V segments, including chromosome 9 orphons, were left out of the earlier analysis of about 500 of the donors. According to the authors, the approach could potentially be generalized to other disease states and immunological phenotypes. A further reported finding was that TCR beta sequences accurately predicted the HLA-A and HLA-B alleles for most subjects in the first cohort. Sequencing depth was assumed to be roughly uniform across donors in the presence/absence analyses, though that assumption may not hold. In a later analysis, several top co-occurrence clusters were reported to appear linked to parvovirus B19, influenza, CMV and Epstein-Barr virus. The sequencing pipeline was judged likely to have produced a cluster of highly shared sequence variants as a technical artifact. The study gave a list of 150 to 200 TCR beta chains associated with cytomegalovirus. Linkage disequilibrium might explain the correlated functional status among segregating V segments, but an unknown experimental factor could not be excluded. A later analysis associated 15,000 to 20,000 TCR beta sequences with specific HLA alleles at a false discovery rate of 0.05. An earlier analysis of approximately 590 of the donors showed that most TCR beta V segments appeared in productive rearrangements either about 87% or about 30% of the time, which broadly matched IMGT annotations. In a later genetic analysis, a missense DCLRE1C variant was associated with V-gene and J-gene trimming of TCR beta chains, and the association was replicated in an independent cohort. When HLA alleles, especially DR and DQ, strongly co-occurred, attributing TCR associations to individual alleles was difficult. For the cohort, immune exposure information was limited to CMV serostatus. Across donors, most TCR sequences were observed very rarely, whereas some public TCRs were present in many individuals. Compared with the roughly 700-donor mean, donors in an Asian-associated ancestry cluster had fewer N-insertions in productive TCRs, according to a later genetic analysis. A few of the identified cytomegalovirus-associated TCR beta chains were confirmed in vitro to be specific for cytomegalovirus antigens. In a later analysis, HLA-associated TCR beta chains showed more clonal expansion and lower generation probabilities than non-associated chains that were equally common. Most CMV-associated TCR beta chains appeared to be HLA-restricted in a later analysis, and the HLA associations seemed to be driven largely by CMV exposure. Because HLA typing was missing for some donors at each locus, association tests included only the typed subset. According to a later analysis, TCR association rates differed among HLA loci, with DRB1 alleles showing the most associated TCRs and HLA-C alleles showing the fewest. The classifier was reported to diagnose cytomegalovirus status with high specificity and sensitivity in both the original and validation cohorts. In this cohort, only TCR beta chains were sequenced, and detectable features were limited by the absence of alpha or paired-chain data.

As concerns this clone: Its recognized antigen is unknown. No qualities accompany the bases; no much larger clone lies one base away.

In total, just over 650 healthy bone marrow donors made up the cohort. Cohort members were all nominally healthy when sampled, although unrecorded immune exposures were likely present. The donor was CMV seropositive and belonged to the group of about 290 seropositive cohort members. Each donor provided a peripheral blood sample, and peripheral blood mononuclear cells were used for TCR beta sequencing. Genomic DNA extraction from the blood cell samples was performed with the Qiagen DNeasy Blood Extraction Kit. The library was generated by the immunoSEQ multiplex PCR assay. For the multiplex PCR, a mixture combining 60 forward primers for TCR Vbeta segments and 13 reverse primers for TCR Jbeta segments was used. Amplification of the CDR3 region of rearranged TCR beta genes was performed with a multiplex PCR assay on genomic DNA. Amplified TCR beta libraries were sequenced as 87-base-pair reads on the Illumina HiSeq System. Regarding the original processing steps: Across the roughly 600 repertoires, a later analysis counted tens of millions of unique TCR beta chains, approximately 10 million of which were shared by at least two donors. Raw reads were error-corrected and collapsed into unique sequences with a nearest-neighbor algorithm that merged closely related sequences to remove PCR and sequencing errors. CDR3 sequences were aligned to IMGT reference sequences to assign V, D and J gene segments. For a sequence to be retained, a match of at least six nucleotides was required to both a V gene segment and a J gene segment. Rearrangements were called productive when the CDR3 lacked stop codons and stayed in frame with V and J; all others were non-productive. Following IMGT convention, CDR3 was defined as the stretch from the second conserved V-encoded cysteine up to the conserved J-encoded phenylalanine. In an earlier analysis of some 550 of the donors, sequences lacking an unambiguous match to a single V gene segment were excluded. An earlier analysis of several hundred of the donors called V segments functional above 56.7% productive rearrangements and segregating when the between-donor standard deviation exceeded 5%. A statistical classification framework was built to diagnose cytomegalovirus status from the catalog of TCR beta chain sequences. A later analysis assigned V and J genes by comparing TCR nucleotide sequences with IMGT/GENE-DB human TR gene sequences. A later analysis assigned CDR3 sequences and most-parsimonious VDJ recombination scenarios with the TCRdist pipeline. In a later analysis, every TCR beta chain was defined by the combination of its CDR3 amino acid sequence and its V-gene family, and reads without a unique V-gene family were dropped. As a way to deal with suspected cross-contamination and a sequencing artifact, a later analysis dropped roughly 600 nucleotide sequences that were highly shared and had low generation probability. In a later analysis, a clonal expansion index was calculated for each public chain from normalized within-repertoire ranks of inferred template counts. Generation probabilities in a later analysis came from a VDJ recombination model fitted to out-of-frame rearrangements, and those results were checked against IGoR. Hypergeometric tests were used in a later analysis to score TCR-TCR, TCR-HLA and TCR-CMV co-occurrence, with a repertoire-size bias correction applied to the TCR pairs. A later analysis estimated false discovery rates by permuting HLA or CMV assignments 20 times. In a later analysis, co-occurring TCRs were grouped using DBSCAN, with TCRdist sequence similarity added in when clustering inside HLA-allele-positive subsets. Repertoires with fewer than 30,000 or more than 120,000 public chains, plus five repertoires with anomalous nucleotide sharing, were excluded from co-occurrence clustering. The table comes from immuneACCESS by way of TCRdb, which keeps in-frame sequences with V and J called. Part of the clones is missing from these tables; in studies checked, under half for an unresolved V gene and the rest for unknown reasons. The V and J calls and clone size are taken from that table; D and trimming were inferred from the DNA. The sample records 140,000 to 150,000 clones, less than 85% of which are singletons. Roughly 2% of the sample is taken by the ten largest.

This TCR derives from a woman aged 55-69 years in good health and CMV-seropositive. Input material: PBMCs.

The DNA reads as follows: TGTGCCAGCTCACCACTCGGGGAGGCTGGCTACACCTTC. It is translated as CASSPLGEAGYTF. The rearranged segments are TRBV18 and TRBJ1-2, with the D gene not clear enough to name. Between the V and J ends, shortened by 1 base and 7 bases respectively, the junction contains 10 bases. The CDR3 measures 13 amino acids from cysteine to phenylalanine. Only the CDR3 DNA stays, 39 bases, in frame from base 1. CDR1 and CDR2 were assigned from the germline V gene as KGHSH and LQKENI.